This TCR beta chain was identified during a study of beta chain features in type 1 diabetes. This CDR3 comprises 14 residues. Germline CDR1 LGHNA, CDR2 YNFKEQ. J lost 4 bases, V lost 1 base, and 2 bases had no gene match. The entirety of the isolated RNA underwent reverse transcription, so expressed TCRB transcripts were sequenced. TCRdb keeps only in-frame clones here, not all; method: immunoSEQ multiplex PCR. The repertoire includes hundreds of thousands of clones, over 10% of them detected once, and more than 0.015% sits in the top ten. The rearrangement joins TRBV4-2 to TRBJ2-7, with 9 bases fitting TRBD1. This TCR came from a man aged 18 to 29 in good health. The sample consisted of naive CD4+ T cells from blood. CDR3 sequence (DNA): TGTGCCAGCAGCCAAGTGGGACAGGGTTACGAGCAGTACTTC. Protein sequence: CASSQVGQGYEQYF.